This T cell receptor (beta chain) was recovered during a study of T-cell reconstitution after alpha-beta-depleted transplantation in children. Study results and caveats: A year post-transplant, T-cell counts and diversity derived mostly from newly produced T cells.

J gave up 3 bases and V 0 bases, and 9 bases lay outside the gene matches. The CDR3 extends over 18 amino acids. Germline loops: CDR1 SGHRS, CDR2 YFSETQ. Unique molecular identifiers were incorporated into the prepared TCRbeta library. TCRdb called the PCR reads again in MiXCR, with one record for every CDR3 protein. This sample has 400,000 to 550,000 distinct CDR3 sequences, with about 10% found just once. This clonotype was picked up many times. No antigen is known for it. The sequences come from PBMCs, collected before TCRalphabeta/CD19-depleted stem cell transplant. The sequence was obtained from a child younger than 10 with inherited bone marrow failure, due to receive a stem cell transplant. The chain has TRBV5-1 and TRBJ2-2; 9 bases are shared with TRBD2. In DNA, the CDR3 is TGCGCCAGCAGCTTGGATGGGGCGGGAGGGCCGTACACCGGGGAGCTGTTTTTT. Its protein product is CASSLDGAGGPYTGELFF.